These 21 T cell receptor beta chains were sequenced from one sample in a study of T cell responses to AZD1222 COVID-19 vaccine. Profiled with immunoSEQ multiplex PCR; TCRdb holds only in-frame clones, not every one. This sample has some 130,000 clones, with 85% to 90% found just once. The sequencing here drew on peripheral blood, taken on day 0 of AZD1222 vaccination. These TCRs come from an adult in good health.

This sequence joins TRBV28 and TRBJ1-5; the D gene is possibly TRBD1 (5 bases). The ends were cut back, 6 bases at V and 1 base at J, with 13 bases in the middle. Germline V lookup: CDR1 MDHEN, CDR2 SYDVKM. The CDR3 is 15 amino acids. CDR3 region: CASSSGRNSNQPQHF. The CDR3 coding sequence is TGTGCCAGCAGCTCGGGACGGAACAGCAATCAGCCCCAGCATTTT.

The count of this clone is one. The J gene is TRBJ1-1, the V gene TRBV12-3 or TRBV12-4; 8 positions match TRBD1. V lost 6 bases, J lost 3 bases, and 3 bases stayed unmatched. This CDR3 contains 13 residues. CDR3: CASRTGEHTEAFF. DNA for the CDR3: TGTGCCAGCAGGACAGGGGAGCACACTGAAGCTTTCTTT.

With respect to this clone: Within the sample, other DNA sequences also encode this same CDR3. V and J are TRBV7-9 and TRBJ2-7, with unresolved D. Trimming stripped 3 bases from V and 3 bases from J, with 6 bases between. The CDR3 extends over 12 amino acids. Germline assignment: CDR1 SEHNR and CDR2 FQNEAQ (reference sequence). The CDR3 spells CASSLGVYEQYF. CDR3 coding DNA: TGTGCCAGCAGCTTGGGCGTCTACGAGCAGTACTTC.

The chain joins TRBV2 to TRBJ2-7, with no clear D. Germline V gene sequence: CDR1 SNHLY, CDR2 FYNNEI. V lost 6 bases to trimming and J lost 4 bases, with 16 bases between them. This CDR3 contains 14 residues. The DNA for the CDR3 is TGTGCCAGCAGCGCATCCCCCGACACGTACGAGCAGTACTTC. Translation gives CASSASPDTYEQYF.

This clone appeared a few times. The rearrangement links TRBV6-5 to TRBJ1-1, with D hard to call. The V gene's germline CDR1 is MNHEY and CDR2 SVGAGI. The CDR3 totals 13 residues. Trimming removed 6 bases from V and 2 bases from J, with 10 bases in between. The CDR3 region has the DNA TGTGCCAGCAGCCTGACAACCAACACTGAAGCTTTCTTT. Translated, it gives CASSLTTNTEAFF.

CDR3 protein: CASSSPAGGSEKLFF. The CDR3 DNA follows: TGTGCCAGCAGTTCCCCAGCAGGGGGCTCTGAAAAACTGTTTTTT. V gene TRBV28 combines with J gene TRBJ1-4, with TRBD1 identical over 8 bases. From germline, CDR1 is MDHEN and CDR2 SYDVKM. V shed 4 bases, J shed 7 bases, and the junction held 8 bases outside the gene matches. This CDR3 has 15 residues. Combining the CDR3 with reference TRBV28 and TRBJ1-4 gives the whole variable domain DVKVTQSSRYLVKRTGEKVFLECVQDMDHENMFWYRQDPGLGLRLIYFSYDVKMKEKGDIPEGYSVSREKKERFSLILESASTNQTSMYLCASSSPAGGSEKLFFGSGTQLSVL.

The rearrangement links TRBV27 to TRBJ1-6; maybe TRBD1 (6 bases). The CDR3 is 13 residues long. Germline lookup yields CDR1 MNHEY and CDR2 SMNVEV (reference sequence). Trimming left V 4 bases short and J 9 bases short, with 10 bases between. As DNA, the CDR3 is TGTGCCAGCAGTTGGGCCAGGGGTTCACCCCTCCACTTT. Its translation: CASSWARGSPLHF.

The chain couples TRBV7-2 to TRBJ2-5; no firm D call. The CDR3 consists of 14 residues. V gave up 5 bases and J gave up 4 bases, with 14 bases separating them. Germline V gives CDR1 SGHTA, CDR2 FQGNSA. The CDR3 sequence: CASSPGPARETQYF. The CDR3 DNA reads TGTGCCAGCAGCCCGGGCCCAGCCCGAGAGACCCAGTACTTC.

The chain uses TRBV5-1 and TRBJ2-3, with D perhaps TRBD1 (5 bases). The germline V gene has CDR1 SGHRS and CDR2 YFSETQ. CDR3 size: 15 residues. The V gene lost 1 base and the J gene lost 3 bases, with 12 bases spanning the gap. CDR3 nucleotide sequence: TGCGCCAGCAGCTTGTGGGCAGGGCAAACAGATACGCAGTATTTT. This sequence encodes CASSLWAGQTDTQYF.

V usage is TRBV6-5 and J usage is TRBJ2-2; weak D call: TRBD2 (5 bases). The CDR3 extends over 12 amino acids. The germline V and J ends were trimmed by 5 bases and 5 bases, with 6 bases remaining between them. Germline V gives CDR1 MNHEY, CDR2 SVGAGI. The CDR3: CASSLATGELFF. The DNA for the CDR3 is TGTGCCAGCAGTCTAGCAACCGGGGAGCTGTTTTTT.

This clone was detected once. This chain joins TRBV10-2 and TRBJ2-1; D not resolved. V dropped 2 bases and J dropped 0 bases, with 11 bases sitting between them. Germline V gene data show CDR1 as WSHSY and CDR2 as SAAADI. This CDR3 has 16 amino acids. The CDR3 sequence: CASSEVGKYSYNEQFF. In DNA form, the CDR3 reads TGCGCCAGCAGTGAGGTTGGGAAATACTCCTACAATGAGCAGTTCTTC.

CDR3 amino acids: CASSSVAWSGNTGELFF. The CDR3 nucleotides are TGTGCCAGCAGCTCCGTGGCGTGGAGCGGGAACACCGGGGAGCTGTTTTTT. The chain carries TRBV11-2 and TRBJ2-2, with D tentatively TRBD2 (5 bases). Trimming removed 4 bases from V and 1 base from J, with 16 bases in between. From germline, CDR1 is SGHAT and CDR2 FQNNGV. This CDR3 is 17 amino acids long.

The CDR3 DNA follows: TGTGCCAGCAAACCGGGGGGGACGGGATCGACAGATACGCAGTATTTT. Protein: CASKPGGTGSTDTQYF. This chain joins TRBV9 and TRBJ2-3; TRBD2 agrees at 8 bases. After removal of 6 bases from V and 3 bases from J, the junction contained 12 bases not matched to a gene. CDR3 size: 16 residues. Germline loops: CDR1 SGDLS, CDR2 YYNGEE.

The V gene is TRBV3-1 (or the pseudogene TRBV3-2), the J gene TRBJ2-5, with TRBD2 matching over 9 bases. Germline loops: CDR1 LGHDT, CDR2 YNNKEL (reference sequence). The CDR3 has 13 residues. The V and J ends lost 6 bases and 5 bases, in that order; junction bases with no gene match: 4. In DNA, the CDR3 is TGTGCCAGCAGTCGCGGGGGGGCTGAGACCCAGTACTTC. Translating it yields CASSRGGAETQYF.

In its sample, this clone was seen once. This rearrangement joins TRBV7-8 to TRBJ2-7; possibly TRBD1 for D (6 bases). Germline-derived CDR1 and CDR2 are SGHVS and FQNEAQ. The V gene lost 7 bases and the J gene lost 2 bases, with 18 bases spanning the gap. The CDR3 length is 15 residues. CDR3 sequence: CASTIDRWDPYEQYF. The DNA of the CDR3 is TGTGCCAGCACCATCGACAGGTGGGACCCCTACGAGCAGTACTTC.

The chain recombines TRBV6-2 or TRBV6-3 with TRBJ1-1, with 7 bases identical to TRBD1. V gave up 6 bases and J gave up 0 bases; unmatched junction bases: 10. The CDR3 sequence is 16 residues long. CDR1 and CDR2 (germline): MNHEY, SVGEGT. The CDR3 sequence is CASSPGTVYMNTEAFF. The CDR3 DNA reads TGTGCCAGCAGCCCTGGGACAGTTTACATGAACACTGAAGCTTTCTTT.

The V and J genes are TRBV25-1 and TRBJ1-3; D is perhaps TRBD1 (5 bases). CDR1 and CDR2 (germline): MGHDK, SYGVNS. This CDR3 is built from 14 residues. The germline V and J ends were trimmed by 4 bases and 2 bases, with 9 bases remaining between them. The CDR3 loop reads CASSVGGAGNTIYF. The CDR3 DNA follows: TGTGCCAGCAGTGTGGGAGGGGCTGGAAACACCATATATTTT.

The sample holds one count of this clone. V is TRBV30 and J is TRBJ1-4, with TRBD1 matching 7 bases. The CDR3 has 13 residues. After removal of 3 bases from V and 7 bases from J, the junction contained 5 bases not matched to a gene. Germline V gene data show CDR1 as GTSNPN and CDR2 as SVGIG (reference sequence). Written as DNA, the CDR3 is TGTGCCTGGAGCGAATACAGGGGTGAAAAACTGTTTTTT. Translation: CAWSEYRGEKLFF.

This clone was seen more than once but under ten times. The CDR3 DNA reads as TGTGCCAGCAGCCGTGGGACCGGCGAAAAACTGTTTTTT. Its protein is CASSRGTGEKLFF. The genes are TRBV28 and TRBJ1-4; a possible D gene is TRBD1 (5 bases). The CDR3 contains 13 residues. Trimming took off 6 bases at V and 8 bases at J, with 13 bases between the two ends. Germline loops: CDR1 MDHEN, CDR2 SYDVKM. Looking up the rest from reference TRBV28 and TRBJ1-4 gives the full variable domain: DVKVTQSSRYLVKRTGEKVFLECVQDMDHENMFWYRQDPGLGLRLIYFSYDVKMKEKGDIPEGYSVSREKKERFSLILESASTNQTSMYLCASSRGTGEKLFFGSGTQLSVL.

The chain uses TRBV7-9 and TRBJ2-7; TRBD2 might be the D (5 bases). With 0 bases removed from V and 6 bases from J, the gap between germline ends came to 6 bases. Germline CDR1 is SEHNR and CDR2 is FQNEAQ (reference sequence). The CDR3 contains 12 residues. The CDR3 loop reads CASSLAEGEQYF. The CDR3 nucleotides are TGTGCCAGCAGCTTAGCTGAGGGCGAGCAGTACTTC.

This sequence joins TRBV18 and TRBJ2-1, with 10 bases lining up with TRBD2. CDR3 length equals 20 residues. The V gene's germline CDR1 is KGHSH and CDR2 LQKENI. With 4 bases clipped from V and 2 bases from J, the junction kept 17 bases outside the gene matches. The CDR3 sequence is CASSHSSALAGAPPYNEQFF. Written as DNA, the CDR3 is TGTGCCAGCTCACACTCGTCGGCCCTAGCGGGGGCCCCACCCTACAATGAGCAGTTCTTC. The full variable domain, its missing parts supplied by reference TRBV18 and TRBJ2-1, is NAGVMQNPRHLVRRRGQEARLRCSPMKGHSHVYWYRQLPEEGLKFMVYLQKENIIDESGMPKERFSAEFPKEGPSILRIQQVVRGDSAAYFCASSHSSALAGAPPYNEQFFGPGTRLTVL.